This entry features one T cell receptor (beta chain) sequence. This clone was recorded many times. Its antigen is unknown. Nothing much larger sits one base from this clone, and base qualities are not available. TCRbeta CDR3 regions were amplified from genomic DNA using the immunoSEQ Assay, a bias-controlled multiplex PCR. Regarding the original processing steps: The number of nucleated cells in each sample was estimated from the amplification of reference gene primers within the assay. To quantify the absolute abundance of each unique TCRbeta CDR3 rearrangement, sequence reads were collapsed and filtered. For each sample, productive Simpson clonality was calculated by taking the square root of Simpson's diversity index across productive rearrangements. As stored in TCRdb, this immuneACCESS dataset retains in-frame rearrangements with V and J assigned. A fraction of the clones does not appear; measured against another copy, unresolved V genes explain less than half of the discrepancy, and the remainder lacks a known reason. Clone size and the V and J calls come from that table; the DNA yielded D and trimming. The sample yields around 250,000 clones; 80% to 90% were counted once. The biggest ten clones account for around 3.1% of the sample.

Participants in the prospective study were enrolled through a virtual design, were aged roughly 18 to 90 years, and lived in about 25 United States geographic areas. In the prospective study, participants were assigned to cohorts based on the clinical history participants reported in a screening survey and a study questionnaire. Exposed participants had been in contact, within 2 weeks of entering the study, with a person who had a PCR-confirmed or clinician-diagnosed case of COVID-19. Mobile phlebotomists in the prospective study collected whole blood, serum and a nasopharyngeal or oropharyngeal swab from every participant. Prospective study participants could optionally give additional blood draws and questionnaires over an approximately 2-month period. Prospective study blood samples were shipped either frozen or at room temperature before DNA extraction. The CDR3 spans 17 residues, from the cysteine through the phenylalanine. Left in the record is the CDR3 DNA by itself, 51 bases read in frame from the first base. Reading the germline V gene gives CDR1 SGHTS and CDR2 YDEGEE. At the junction V is shortened by 1 base and J by 1 base, with 17 bases in between.

These data are taken from a study of blood T cell repertoires in COVID-19 (dated by TCRdb to about 2020). About the investigation overall: The collaborator samples originated in the United States, Italy and Spain and spanned the acute and convalescent phases of COVID-19. Where available, HLA class I and class II types were obtained from metadata supplied by the sample provider rather than from assay-based typing. Samples were obtained from the ongoing ImmuneRACE study (first 160 participants) and from roughly 1,300 subjects provided by 6 global collaborators. The dataset comprised deeply sampled blood TCRbeta repertoires from subjects exposed to, actively infected with, or recovered from COVID-19. The material from the prospective study consisted of cDNA or gDNA derived from T cells, B-cell-depleted T cells, or PBMCs. A freely available public database, intended as a resource for researchers studying the immune response to SARS-CoV-2, is where the repertoires were released. The sample metadata nearly always contained a de-identified subject ID, COVID-19 status, age in years and sex.

Summary of the overall study and its limitations: The quantity of clinical and demographic metadata differed by source and by participant and was supplied without curation.

The sequencing input was PBMCs or T cells enriched from blood (not recorded which). This receptor was obtained from a woman between 35 and 50 years old who had been exposed to COVID-19. This chain joins TRBV5-8 to TRBJ1-1; the D gene cannot be resolved reliably. The nucleotides read TGTGCCAGCAGCTTGTATGTACAGCTCCTCGGGAACACTGAAGCTTTCTTT. The resulting protein is CASSLYVQLLGNTEAFF.